The rows below give T cell receptor beta chains drawn from one sample of a study of regulatory T cells in long-lasting Graves disease. TCRdb recomputed calls from the multiplex PCR reads with MiXCR, one row per CDR3 protein. The repertoire holds roughly 420,000 distinct CDR3 sequences, with about 15% as singletons. The same sample was also studied in work on T cells in Graves' hyperthyroidism and ophthalmopathy.

The material sequenced was peripheral blood mononuclear cells (PBMCs), taken at new diagnosis, from a patient treated with antithyroid drugs. These receptors originate from a woman between 45 and 65 years old with Graves disease. CDR3s include the opening cysteine and the closing phenylalanine or tryptophan. A D gene is named only where the DNA matches it firmly. Expanded clones get a size class; other rows say once, few or many, or leave the size out.

d_call j_call v_call cdr3_length clone_size cdr3_aa cdr3_nt
TRBD1 TRBJ2-7 TRBV5-1 16 - CASSLVAGGPSYEQYF TGCGCCAGCAGCTTGGTCGCAGGGGGACCTTCCTACGAGCAGTACTTC
- TRBJ1-2 TRBV6-1 10 few CASSEVSDTF TGTGCCAGCAGTGAAGTTTCGGACACCTTC
TRBD2 TRBJ2-1 TRBV6-1 15 - CASSSGTGGRAEQFF TGTGCCAGCAGCTCCGGGACTGGCGGGAGAGCTGAGCAGTTCTTC
- TRBJ1-1 TRBV4-2 15 few CASSQAAGAWTEAFF TGTGCCAGCAGCCAAGCTGCGGGGGCTTGGACTGAAGCTTTCTTT
- TRBJ2-1 TRBV5-6 15 few CASSLDVGSYNEQFF TGTGCCAGCAGCTTGGATGTGGGGTCCTACAATGAGCAGTTCTTC
TRBD1 TRBJ2-7 TRBV11-2 15 many CASSSRTGRVYEQYF TGTGCCAGCAGCTCGCGGACAGGTCGGGTCTACGAGCAGTACTTC
TRBD2 TRBJ2-4 TRBV28 15 few CASSSSGHAKNIQYF TGTGCCAGCAGCTCTAGCGGGCACGCCAAAAACATTCAGTACTTC
- TRBJ1-2 TRBV11-2 15 many CASTETREGLHGYTF TGTGCCAGCACTGAAACCCGGGAGGGGTTACATGGCTACACCTTC
TRBD2 TRBJ2-1 TRBV3-1 15 - CASSPRTGTSIEQFF TGTGCCAGCAGCCCGAGAACCGGGACTAGCATTGAGCAGTTCTTC
TRBD1 TRBJ2-7 TRBV20-1 12 many CSATDRGDEQYF TGCAGTGCTACGGACAGGGGGGACGAGCAGTACTTC
- TRBJ1-6 TRBV2 14 many CASSKGPKNSPLHF TGTGCCAGCAGTAAAGGCCCAAAGAACTCACCCCTCCACTTT
TRBD2 TRBJ2-5 TRBV11-2 13 many CASSAGLQETQYF TGTGCCAGCAGCGCGGGACTACAAGAGACCCAGTACTTC
TRBD2 TRBJ2-3 TRBV19 15 - CASRTTSGSTDTQYF TGTGCCAGTAGGACGACTAGCGGGAGTACAGATACGCAGTATTTT
TRBD2 TRBJ2-3 TRBV5-1 15 many CASSNGLADTDTQYF TGCGCCAGCAGCAACGGACTAGCGGACACAGATACGCAGTATTTT
- TRBJ1-5 TRBV29-1 14 few CSVATGSGVQPQHF TGCAGCGTCGCTACAGGGTCCGGTGTTCAGCCCCAGCATTTT
- TRBJ1-5 TRBV19 17 - CASSKTQGILSNQPQHF TGTGCCAGTAGTAAGACCCAAGGGATTCTGAGCAATCAGCCCCAGCATTTT
- TRBJ2-5 TRBV2 10 many CASNKETQYF TGTGCCAGCAACAAAGAGACCCAGTACTTC
TRBD1 TRBJ2-7 TRBV3-1 14 many CASTPGTGPYEQYF TGTGCCAGCACCCCCGGGACAGGCCCCTACGAGCAGTACTTC
TRBD2 TRBJ2-7 TRBV3-1 16 few CASSLRGIAGGPEQYF TGTGCCAGCAGCCTGCGGGGGATAGCGGGAGGGCCTGAGCAGTACTTC
TRBD2 TRBJ2-7 TRBV5-6 14 few CASSYTTSGYEQYF TGTGCCAGCAGCTACACGACTAGCGGCTACGAGCAGTACTTC
- TRBJ1-2 TRBV3-1 16 many CASSQDWDTKGYGYTF TGTGCCAGCAGCCAAGATTGGGACACCAAGGGGTATGGCTACACCTTC
- TRBJ1-5 TRBV12-3/TRBV12-4 14 - CASSNKVGSQPQHF TGTGCCAGCAGTAATAAAGTAGGAAGTCAGCCCCAGCATTTT
- TRBJ2-1 TRBV5-1 16 many CASSLAKGASYNEQFF TGCGCCAGCAGCTTGGCCAAAGGTGCATCCTACAATGAGCAGTTCTTC
- TRBJ2-6 TRBV4-1 17 - CASSQDSWESGANVLTF TGCGCCAGCAGCCAAGATTCCTGGGAGTCTGGGGCCAACGTCCTGACTTTC
TRBD2 TRBJ2-7 TRBV20-1 14 once CSATLGLAGHEQYF TGCAGTGCTACCCTGGGACTAGCGGGGCACGAGCAGTACTTC
TRBD1 TRBJ2-5 TRBV10-2 16 few CASSDPDRGSRETQYF TGCGCCAGCAGTGACCCGGACAGGGGGTCGAGGGAGACCCAGTACTTC
- TRBJ2-1 TRBV7-9 13 few CASSLVLDNEQFF TGTGCCAGCAGCTTAGTACTAGACAATGAGCAGTTCTTC
- TRBJ2-3 TRBV29-1 14 many CSVEWRPSTDTQYF TGCAGCGTTGAGTGGCGACCTAGCACAGATACGCAGTATTTT
TRBD1 TRBJ1-1 TRBV7-9 14 many CASSNRTGVTEAFF TGTGCCAGCAGCAATCGGACAGGGGTCACTGAAGCTTTCTTT
- TRBJ2-2 TRBV19 17 - CASSIRPTAGDTGELFF TGTGCCAGTAGTATTCGGCCGACAGCTGGAGACACCGGGGAGCTGTTTTTT
- TRBJ1-5 TRBV3-1 16 once CASSQDPPGIGKPQHF TGTGCCAGCAGCCAAGACCCCCCGGGTATCGGTAAGCCCCAGCATTTT
- TRBJ1-1 TRBV9 13 many CASSEQGPTEAFF TGTGCCAGCAGCGAGCAGGGGCCCACTGAAGCTTTCTTT
- TRBJ2-1 TRBV19 16 few CASSIVSSGVYNEQFF TGTGCCAGTAGTATAGTAAGTAGCGGAGTCTACAATGAGCAGTTCTTC
- TRBJ2-6 TRBV2 17 few CASSPAPAASGANVLTF TGTGCCAGCAGCCCCGCCCCGGCGGCCTCTGGGGCCAACGTCCTGACTTTC
TRBD2 TRBJ2-5 TRBV25-1 16 - CASSDLLAGLQETQYF TGTGCCAGCAGTGATTTACTAGCGGGCCTCCAAGAGACCCAGTACTTC
TRBD2 TRBJ2-1 TRBV12-3/TRBV12-4 17 many CASSSPGLAGSGNEQFF TGTGCCAGCAGTTCTCCGGGACTAGCGGGTAGTGGCAATGAGCAGTTCTTC
TRBD1 TRBJ2-7 TRBV2 15 - CASSLDRGSSHEQYF TGTGCCAGCAGTTTGGACAGGGGATCGTCCCACGAGCAGTACTTC
- TRBJ2-3 TRBV28 17 many CASSFGEGSEYTDTQYF -
- TRBJ2-7 TRBV28 13 - CANSLGGSYEQYF TGTGCCAACAGTTTGGGGGGCTCCTACGAGCAGTACTTC
TRBD1 TRBJ2-2 TRBV30 16 many CAWRGWTGLGTGELFF TGTGCCTGGAGAGGATGGACAGGGTTGGGCACCGGGGAGCTGTTTTTT
TRBD2 TRBJ2-1 TRBV9 13 few CASSARTRNERFF TGTGCCAGCAGCGCGCGGACTAGAAATGAGCGGTTCTTC
TRBD1 TRBJ2-5 TRBV6-1 15 - CASAARTGLQETQYF TGTGCCAGCGCTGCCAGGACAGGGCTCCAAGAGACCCAGTACTTC
- TRBJ2-7 TRBV18 14 many CASSPPGRTYEQYF TGTGCCAGCTCACCACCGGGCCGAACCTACGAGCAGTACTTC
- TRBJ1-1 TRBV20-1 13 - CSAPLRGYTEAFF TGCAGTGCTCCGCTCCGGGGCTACACTGAAGCTTTCTTT
- TRBJ2-7 TRBV28 13 many CASSWTVNYEQYF TGTGCCAGCAGCTGGACAGTCAACTACGAGCAGTACTTC
- TRBJ1-5 TRBV4-1 15 few CASSRRTGSNQPQHF TGCGCCAGCAGCCGAAGGACGGGCTCCAATCAGCCCCAGCATTTT
- TRBJ2-4 TRBV3-1 15 many CASSQTGRNKNIQYF TGTGCCAGCAGCCAGACGGGACGAAACAAAAACATTCAGTACTTC
- TRBJ2-1 TRBV28 15 many CASSLRPPGYNEQFF TGTGCCAGCAGTTTGCGGCCCCCGGGGTACAATGAGCAGTTCTTC
TRBD2 TRBJ2-3 TRBV7-6 16 few CASSPTGRGDTDTQYF TGTGCCAGCAGCCCCACGGGGCGGGGGGACACAGATACGCAGTATTTT
- TRBJ2-7 TRBV29-1 13 many CSVAPLASGEQYF TGCAGCGTTGCCCCTCTAGCGTCGGGTGAGCAGTACTTC
TRBD1 TRBJ2-5 TRBV24-1 17 many CATSDAPGQGARQTQYF TGTGCCACCAGTGATGCCCCGGGACAGGGGGCAAGGCAGACCCAGTACTTC
TRBD2 TRBJ2-1 TRBV10-3 18 few CAISGGLAGGRSYNEQFF TGTGCCATCAGTGGGGGACTAGCGGGAGGGCGGTCCTACAATGAGCAGTTCTTC
TRBD2 TRBJ2-1 TRBV7-9 18 many CASSKGLAGGSSYNEQFF TGTGCCAGCAGCAAAGGACTAGCGGGAGGATCCTCCTACAATGAGCAGTTCTTC
TRBD2 TRBJ2-7 TRBV10-2 14 many CASSGSSGPYEQYF TGCGCCAGCAGTGGGTCTAGCGGACCCTACGAGCAGTACTTC
- TRBJ2-7 TRBV20-1 14 many CSARDPIREYEQYF TGCAGTGCTAGAGATCCCATCCGGGAGTACGAGCAGTACTTC
TRBD2 TRBJ2-7 TRBV20-1 14 many CSARDWTSSYEQYF TGCAGTGCTAGAGATTGGACTAGTTCCTACGAGCAGTACTTC
- TRBJ1-5 TRBV19 16 few CASSPTRKASNQPQHF TGTGCCAGTAGTCCAACAAGAAAGGCTAGCAATCAGCCCCAGCATTTT
TRBD2 TRBJ2-1 TRBV12-3/TRBV12-4 18 many CASTRGAGGGASYNEQFF TGTGCCAGCACCCGAGGCGCGGGAGGGGGCGCCTCCTACAATGAGCAGTTCTTC
TRBD1 TRBJ1-2 TRBV6-1 15 - CASSHRDRGIGGYAF TGTGCCAGCAGCCACAGGGACAGGGGGATTGGTGGCTACGCCTTC